These 21 T cell receptor beta chains were all obtained from the same sample, sequenced in a study of a mutant IDH1 vaccine in newly diagnosed glioma. Time point denoted: baseline, week 1 (first vaccination visit). Sample treatment: pre-vaccination baseline after standard-of-care therapy. Assay: immunoSEQ multiplex PCR; the TCRdb copy retains only in-frame clones and omits some. The table shows 60,000 to 75,000 clones, with 75% to 85% occurring only once. Specimen: PBMCs, collected from a glioma patient treated with radiotherapy, temozolomide or both. The receptors come from a man aged 50-60 years with glioma.

V usage is TRBV5-1 and J usage is TRBJ2-5; TRBD1 agrees at 7 bases. Unmatched junction bases numbered 7, after V lost 4 bases and J lost 4 bases. The CDR3 loop spans 14 amino acids. Germline V gene data show CDR1 as SGHRS and CDR2 as YFSETQ. CDR3 sequence (DNA): TGCGCCAGCAGCCGGGACAGTAGATCAGAGACCCAGTACTTC. Its translation: CASSRDSRSETQYF.

The chain recombines TRBV5-5 with TRBJ1-5, with D possibly matching TRBD1 (5 bases). Germline CDR1 is SGHKS and CDR2 is YYEKEE (reference sequence). This CDR3 is 14 amino acids long. The V end lost 3 bases, the J end lost 1 base, and 8 bases lay between the germline ends. The CDR3 sequence: CASSWDPSNQPQHF. The CDR3 DNA sequence: TGTGCCAGCAGCTGGGACCCGAGCAATCAGCCCCAGCATTTT.

V usage is TRBV7-2 and J usage is TRBJ1-5, with D tentatively TRBD1 (5 bases). The CDR3 length is 14 residues. Trimming shortened V by 4 bases and J by 6 bases, and 13 bases separated the two germline ends. Germline lookup yields CDR1 SGHTA and CDR2 FQGNSA. CDR3 DNA sequence: TGTGCCAGCAGCTCAGACAGCACTTCTCAGCCCCAGCATTTT. This translates into CASSSDSTSQPQHF.

The V call is TRBV9, the J call TRBJ2-3; TRBD2 matches 8 bases. From germline, CDR1 is SGDLS and CDR2 YYNGEE. V lost 1 base and J lost 1; bases outside the gene matches: 2. This CDR3 region has 15 residues. The CDR3 here is CASSVSAGGTDTQYF. The CDR3 region has the DNA TGTGCCAGCAGCGTATCAGCGGGGGGCACAGATACGCAGTATTTT.

The rearrangement uses TRBV6-5 and TRBJ1-1; D gene ambiguous. Germline V gene data show CDR1 as MNHEY and CDR2 as SVGAGI. The CDR3 spans 12 residues. Trimming left V 7 bases short and J 4 bases short, with 10 bases between. DNA for the CDR3: TGTGCCAGCACCTCTGAGGGCACTGAAGCTTTCTTT. It codes for CASTSEGTEAFF.

The rearrangement uses TRBV9 and TRBJ2-7; D may match TRBD1 or TRBD2 (6 bases each). There are 14 residues in the CDR3. Trimming stripped 4 bases from V and 2 bases from J, with 13 bases between. The germline CDR1 and CDR2 sequences are SGDLS and YYNGEE. CDR3 region: CASSPTGATYEQYF. The CDR3 DNA reads TGTGCCAGCAGCCCAACGGGGGCCACCTACGAGCAGTACTTC.

The chain carries TRBV4-3 and TRBJ2-3; D is unclear. The germline V gene has CDR1 LGHNA and CDR2 YSLEER. The CDR3 totals 16 residues. V was pared by 0 bases and J by 3 bases, with 13 bases between. The CDR3 sequence is CASSQDHTEGTDTQYF. CDR3 in DNA: TGCGCCAGCAGCCAAGATCACACAGAAGGAACAGATACGCAGTATTTT.

The gene calls are TRBV7-8 and TRBJ2-2; 8 bases align to TRBD1. V was clipped by 4 bases and J by 4 bases; unmatched bases: 8. Germline assignment: CDR1 SGHVS and CDR2 FQNEAQ. The CDR3 contains 16 residues. The CDR3 reads CASSSETGVGTGELFF. CDR3 DNA sequence: TGTGCCAGCAGCTCTGAGACAGGGGTGGGCACCGGGGAGCTGTTTTTT.

The chain employs TRBV5-5 and TRBJ2-7; D unresolved. The V gene lost 0 bases and the J gene lost 4 bases, with 17 bases spanning the gap. Germline CDR1 is SGHKS and CDR2 is YYEKEE (reference sequence). The CDR3 contains 16 residues. The CDR3 DNA reads as TGTGCCAGCAGCTTGGCCGCGCGTCCGCGCGGATACGAGCAGTACTTC. It translates to CASSLAARPRGYEQYF.

Comments on this clone: Other DNA sequences in this specimen translate into the identical CDR3. The rearrangement links TRBV5-6 to TRBJ2-7; D uncertain. The CDR3 has 12 residues. Germline values: CDR1 SGHDT, CDR2 YYEEEE. Trimming removed 5 bases from V and 0 bases from J, with 6 bases in between. Here the CDR3 DNA reads TGTGCCAGCAGTCTCAGCTCCTACGAGCAGTACTTC. This gives the protein CASSLSSYEQYF. The full variable domain, with the rest looked up from reference TRBV5-6 and TRBJ2-7, is DAGVTQSPTHLIKTRGQQVTLRCSPKSGHDTVSWYQQALGQGPQFIFQYYEEEERQRGNFPDRFSGHQFPNYSSELNVNALLLGDSALYLCASSLSSYEQYFGPGTRLTVT.

V usage is TRBV6-5 and J usage is TRBJ1-5; TRBD1 might be the D (6 bases). V was pared by 4 bases and J by 2 bases, with 15 bases between. CDR3 size: 16 residues. Germline V CDR1 and CDR2: MNHEY, SVGAGI. In nucleotides, the CDR3 is TGTGCCAGCAGTTCCGGGACACTCGGGGGCAATCAGCCCCAGCATTTT. It codes for CASSSGTLGGNQPQHF.

The rearrangement links TRBV18 to TRBJ1-2; the D gene is possibly TRBD1 (5 bases). CDR3 length: 16 residues. The germline V and J ends were trimmed by 4 bases and 8 bases, with 23 bases remaining between them. CDR1 is KGHSH, CDR2 LQKENI, per germline. The DNA of the CDR3 is TGTGCCAGCTCACTGATGGGACTCCCGCAACCTGGGGGCTACACCTTC. Translated, it gives CASSLMGLPQPGGYTF. Supplemented by reference TRBV18 and TRBJ1-2, the full variable domain reads NAGVMQNPRHLVRRRGQEARLRCSPMKGHSHVYWYRQLPEEGLKFMVYLQKENIIDESGMPKERFSAEFPKEGPSILRIQQVVRGDSAAYFCASSLMGLPQPGGYTFGSGTRLTVV.

The genes are TRBV10-3 and TRBJ2-7; unclear D gene. Germline assignment: CDR1 ENHRY and CDR2 SYGVKD. Trimming took off 0 bases at V and 0 bases at J, with 9 bases between the two ends. The CDR3 length is 15 residues. The CDR3 DNA follows: TGTGCCATCAGTGAGTCTAGCAGCCCCTCCTACGAGCAGTACTTC. Protein: CAISESSSPSYEQYF.

This clone was counted a single time. CDR3 bases: TGCGCCAGCAGGACCGGGACAGGGATCCCAGATACGCAGTATTTT. Amino acid sequence: CASRTGTGIPDTQYF. This chain joins TRBV5-1 and TRBJ2-3, with 9 bases that match TRBD1. The CDR3 length is 15 residues. The V segment lost 5 bases and the J segment 4 bases; nucleotides outside the gene matches: 8. Germline V gives CDR1 SGHRS, CDR2 YFSETQ.

The chain couples TRBV19 to TRBJ2-3; 7 nucleotides match TRBD1. This CDR3 comprises 14 residues. Trimming took 6 bases from V and 3 from J; bases not matched to a gene: 6. Germline CDR1 is LNHDA and CDR2 is SQIVND (reference sequence). The CDR3 spells CASSPRGRTDTQYF. CDR3 nucleotides: TGTGCCAGTAGCCCCAGGGGGAGAACAGATACGCAGTATTTT.

This chain links TRBV7-3 with TRBJ2-2, with D maybe TRBD2 (6 bases). V lost 5 bases to trimming and J lost 5 bases, with 15 bases between them. Germline assignment: CDR1 SGHTA and CDR2 FQGTGA. The CDR3 length is 15 residues. The CDR3 DNA follows: TGTGCCAGCAGCCCAGCCGGAGGGTCGACCGGGGAGCTGTTTTTT. Translated, it gives CASSPAGGSTGELFF. Looking up the rest from reference TRBV7-3 and TRBJ2-2 gives the full variable domain: GAGVSQTPSNKVTEKGKYVELRCDPISGHTALYWYRQSLGQGPEFLIYFQGTGAADDSGLPNDRFFAVRPEGSVSTLKIQRTERGDSAVYLCASSPAGGSTGELFFGEGSRLTVL.

In its sample, this clone was seen many times. The chain employs TRBV5-6 and TRBJ2-1; tentative D call: TRBD2 (5 bases). The germline V gene has CDR1 SGHDT and CDR2 YYEEEE. V was clipped by 1 base and J by 5 bases, with 13 bases between them. CDR3 length: 15 residues. The CDR3 region is CASSLSGPINNEQFF. The DNA of the CDR3 is TGTGCCAGCAGCTTGAGCGGTCCTATTAACAATGAGCAGTTCTTC.

The CDR3 loop reads CASSALGRQPQHF. DNA of the CDR3: TGTGCCAGTAGTGCCCTCGGTAGGCAGCCCCAGCATTTT. The genes are TRBV19 and TRBJ1-5; D gene ambiguous. This CDR3 spans 13 amino acids. Germline-derived CDR1 and CDR2 are LNHDA and SQIVND (reference sequence). V was pared by 5 bases and J by 7 bases, with 12 bases between.

The sample holds one count of this clone. The chain joins TRBV6-5 to TRBJ1-2, with D possibly TRBD1 on 6 matching bases. The germline V gene encodes CDR1 MNHEY and CDR2 SVGAGI. The CDR3 is 14 amino acids. With 6 bases removed from V and 1 base from J, the gap between germline ends came to 12 bases. The CDR3 DNA is TGTGCCAGCAGGGCGGGACACCTTAACTATGGCTACACCTTC. Translation: CASRAGHLNYGYTF.

About this clone itself: The same CDR3 also results from other DNA sequences found in this sample. The V call is TRBV18, the J call TRBJ1-5; D is undetermined. Germline V CDR1 and CDR2: KGHSH, LQKENI. The CDR3 runs 14 residues. With 2 bases removed from V and 0 bases from J, the gap between germline ends came to 5 bases. CDR3 region: CASSPDSSNQPQHF. The CDR3 DNA sequence: TGTGCCAGCTCACCAGATTCTAGCAATCAGCCCCAGCATTTT. Using reference TRBV18 and TRBJ1-5 for the parts outside the CDR3, the full variable domain is NAGVMQNPRHLVRRRGQEARLRCSPMKGHSHVYWYRQLPEEGLKFMVYLQKENIIDESGMPKERFSAEFPKEGPSILRIQQVVRGDSAAYFCASSPDSSNQPQHFGDGTRLSIL.

This chain links TRBV2 with TRBJ1-6, with D unclear. The CDR3 covers 15 residues. Germline V gives CDR1 SNHLY, CDR2 FYNNEI. The ends were cut back, 0 bases at V and 11 bases at J, with 14 bases in the middle. CDR3 nucleotide sequence: TGTGCCAGCAGTGAAGCGAGACCGTCTTTGGCACCCCTCCACTTT. It encodes CASSEARPSLAPLHF.